The 25 T cell receptor beta chains below were found in one sample sequenced in a study of beta chain features in type 1 diabetes. General study results and limits: Significant though moderate, a shortening of TCRB CDR3s appeared in all four CD4+ subsets of Type 1 diabetes patients.

Sequencing targeted expressed TCRB transcripts, as all isolated RNA had been reverse transcribed. The repertoire was sequenced with immunoSEQ multiplex PCR; TCRdb's copy has only in-frame clones and lacks some. The sample consists of around 250,000 clones, 20% to 25% of them appearing once. These receptors' antigens are unknown. Sequencing was carried out using naive CD4+ T cells from blood. These receptors came from a young woman with type 1 diabetes.

The chain couples TRBV4-2 to TRBJ2-7; 9 bases match TRBD2. V was pared by 1 base and J by 2 bases, with 3 bases of the junction left unmatched. The CDR3 is 15 residues long. Germline V gene sequence: CDR1 LGHNA, CDR2 YNFKEQ. The CDR3 DNA reads TGTGCCAGCAGCCAAGGGGCGGGAGGGACCTACGAGCAGTACTTC. It specifies CASSQGAGGTYEQYF.

The gene calls are TRBV15 and TRBJ1-5; 7 bases map to TRBD1. Germline CDR1 LNHNV, CDR2 YYDKDF (reference sequence). With 1 base clipped from V and 0 bases from J, the junction kept 0 bases outside the gene matches. CDR3 length: 15 residues. The CDR3 DNA reads TGTGCCACCAGCAGAGCAGGGGGTAGCAATCAGCCCCAGCATTTT. Amino acid sequence: CATSRAGGSNQPQHF. Supplemented by reference TRBV15 and TRBJ1-5, the full variable domain reads DAMVIQNPRYQVTQFGKPVTLSCSQTLNHNVMYWYQQKSSQAPKLLFHYYDKDFNNEADTPDNFQSRRPNTSFCFLDIRSPGLGDTAMYLCATSRAGGSNQPQHFGDGTRLSIL.

This clone appeared a few times. The DNA of the CDR3 is TGTGCCAGCAGCCCGGGGGGGGTTGGGCCTGTCGAGCAGTACTTC. It is translated as CASSPGGVGPVEQYF. The chain links TRBV5-4 to TRBJ2-7, with 8 nucleotides matching TRBD2. Germline V gene lookup returns CDR1 SGHNT and CDR2 YYREEE (reference sequence). The CDR3 is 15 amino acids. Trimming cost V 4 bases and J 6 bases; bases outside gene matches: 12.

The count of this clone is one. The chain uses TRBV5-5 and TRBJ2-7, with D perhaps TRBD2 (5 bases). CDR3 length equals 12 residues. Trimming left V 4 bases short and J 3 bases short, with 8 bases between. Per the germline V gene, CDR1 is SGHKS and CDR2 is YYEKEE (reference sequence). The CDR3 loop reads CASSTGLYEQYF. CDR3 coding DNA: TGTGCCAGCAGCACCGGACTCTACGAGCAGTACTTC.

This clone was seen a handful of times. Other DNA sequences in the same sample also yield this CDR3. This sequence joins TRBV18 and TRBJ2-5; the D gene is possibly TRBD2 (6 bases). The CDR3 sequence is 14 residues long. Germline V gene lookup returns CDR1 KGHSH and CDR2 LQKENI. The ends were cut back, 0 bases at V and 5 bases at J, with 10 bases in the middle. CDR3 sequence: CASSPPSGRETQYF. CDR3 in DNA: TGTGCCAGCTCACCACCGTCAGGGAGGGAGACCCAGTACTTC.

This chain joins TRBV7-3 and TRBJ2-1; 7 bases are shared with TRBD2. The V gene end was trimmed by 4 bases and the J gene end by 6 bases; junction bases not matched to a gene: 6. Germline assignment: CDR1 SGHTA and CDR2 FQGTGA. The CDR3 extends over 14 amino acids. The DNA of the CDR3 is TGTGCCAGCAGCTCCCTGACTAGCAGCAATGAGCAGTTCTTC. Translating gives CASSSLTSSNEQFF.

This clone was observed a handful of times. V is TRBV4-1 and J is TRBJ1-1; maybe TRBD1 (6 bases). Germline V gene data show CDR1 as MGHRA and CDR2 as YSYEKL. CDR3 size: 16 residues. V lost 0 bases and J lost 5, with 16 bases in between. The chain's CDR3 is CASSQDRRGASTEAFF. Here the CDR3 DNA reads TGCGCCAGCAGCCAAGACCGTCGGGGGGCTAGTACTGAAGCTTTCTTT.

This chain joins TRBV30 and TRBJ2-3; D gene ambiguous. The length of the CDR3 is 14 residues. The germline CDR1 and CDR2 sequences are GTSNPN and SVGIG (reference sequence). The V gene lost 0 bases and the J gene lost 2 bases, with 9 bases spanning the gap. CDR3 protein: CAWSVAFNTDTQYF. The CDR3 region has the DNA TGTGCCTGGAGTGTGGCTTTCAACACAGATACGCAGTATTTT.

The table lists this clone with a few counts. This chain joins TRBV9 and TRBJ2-2; 12 bases are shared with TRBD1. Trimming removed 3 bases from V and 3 bases from J; junction bases left unmatched: 3. Per germline, CDR1 SGDLS and CDR2 YYNGEE. This CDR3 region has 16 residues. Here the CDR3 DNA reads TGTGCCAGCAGCGCGGGGACAGGGGGCTACACCGGGGAGCTGTTTTTT. Translated: CASSAGTGGYTGELFF.

The chain joins TRBV15 to TRBJ2-3, with D possibly being TRBD2 (6 bases). Deletions cut 0 bases from V and 10 bases from J, with 17 bases between. From germline, CDR1 is LNHNV and CDR2 YYDKDF (reference sequence). The CDR3 extends over 15 amino acids. The CDR3 is CATSRDSLAERAQYF. CDR3 coding DNA: TGTGCCACCAGCAGAGATAGTTTAGCGGAAAGGGCGCAGTATTTT.

The sample holds a few counts of this clone. The chain has TRBV7-2 and TRBJ2-5, with D hard to call. The DNA end is a closer match to TRBJ2-7, so the J assignment may be wrong. Germline V gene sequence: CDR1 SGHTA, CDR2 FQGNSA. CDR3 length equals 12 residues. The CDR3 spells CASTRQAHEQYF. The CDR3 nucleotides are TGTGCCAGCACCCGCCAAGCCCACGAGCAGTACTTC.

This clone was counted a few times. The chain employs TRBV30 and TRBJ2-5; D not certain. Germline CDR1 is GTSNPN and CDR2 is SVGIG (reference sequence). CDR3 length equals 14 residues. Between the trimmed V and J ends, which lost 0 bases and 2 bases, there was a span of 10 bases. CDR3 nucleotide sequence: TGTGCCTGGAGTGTACGTGGGCTTCAAGAGACCCAGTACTTC. Protein: CAWSVRGLQETQYF.

This clone came up a few times. V usage is TRBV30 and J usage is TRBJ2-5; weak D call: TRBD2 (5 bases). V shed 2 bases and J shed 4 bases, with 17 bases lying between them. The germline V gene has CDR1 GTSNPN and CDR2 SVGIG (reference sequence). This CDR3 contains 15 residues. This CDR3 reads CAWSTTGFEGETQYF. The CDR3 DNA reads TGTGCCTGGAGTACAACGGGGTTTGAGGGAGAGACCCAGTACTTC.

This clone was seen only a few times. A read error may produce the germline difference seen at one junction end. The chain employs TRBV7-2 and TRBJ2-1; TRBD2 aligns across 7 bases. This CDR3 spans 15 amino acids. The germline V gene has CDR1 SGHTA and CDR2 FQGNSA. Written as DNA, the CDR3 is TGTGCCAGCAGATTAGATCGGGGGGAGTACAATGAGCAGTTCTTC. Amino acid sequence: CASRLDRGEYNEQFF.

The chain carries TRBV29-1 and TRBJ2-5; D is uncertain. The CDR3 runs to 13 residues. Germline V CDR1 and CDR2: SQVTM, ANQGSEA. V dropped 0 bases and J dropped 6 bases, with 11 bases sitting between them. The CDR3 here is CSVEDLTRKTQYF. The CDR3 region has the DNA TGCAGCGTTGAAGACCTCACGAGAAAGACCCAGTACTTC.

The rearrangement uses TRBV4-1 and TRBJ1-5; D perhaps matches TRBD1 (5 bases). V lost 3 bases and J lost 10, with 22 bases in between. The CDR3 is 16 residues long. Looked up from germline, CDR1 is MGHRA and CDR2 is YSYEKL. Here the CDR3 DNA reads TGCGCCAGCAGCCATTCACTCTGGGGGGACCGCGGCCCCCAGCATTTT. This codes for CASSHSLWGDRGPQHF.

This chain joins TRBV30 and TRBJ2-5; D is uncertain. Per the germline V gene, CDR1 is GTSNPN and CDR2 is SVGIG (reference sequence). V lost 1 base and J 0 bases, leaving 12 bases between the germline ends. This CDR3 contains 15 residues. The DNA of the CDR3 is TGTGCCTGGAGTGGGTACAGCAGGAACCAAGAGACCCAGTACTTC. It encodes CAWSGYSRNQETQYF.

V and J are TRBV30 and TRBJ2-3, with D unresolved. Per germline, CDR1 GTSNPN and CDR2 SVGIG (reference sequence). This CDR3 has 11 residues. The V and J ends lost 2 bases and 9 bases respectively, with 9 bases between them. The chain's CDR3 is CAWSILRTQYF. The CDR3 nucleotides read TGTGCCTGGAGTATTCTCAGGACGCAGTATTTT.

This clone was picked up a small number of times. The chain couples TRBV18 to TRBJ1-5; unclear D gene. CDR1 is KGHSH and CDR2 is LQKENI in the germline V gene. The CDR3 extends over 13 amino acids. Trimming left V 2 bases short and J 4 bases short, with 6 bases between. CDR3 nucleotide sequence: TGTGCCAGCTCACCAACTAGTAATCAGCCCCAGCATTTT. Encoded protein: CASSPTSNQPQHF.

This clone was seen a handful of times. The J gene is TRBJ1-2, the V gene TRBV18; D is uncertain. In germline, CDR1 is KGHSH, CDR2 LQKENI. V gave up 6 bases and J gave up 8 bases, with 13 bases separating them. There are 12 residues in the CDR3. The CDR3 spells CASSADRSGYTF. The CDR3 DNA is TGTGCCAGCTCTGCCGATAGAAGCGGCTACACCTTC.

This chain uses TRBV30 with TRBJ2-7; 8 bases match TRBD1. This CDR3 contains 14 residues. The V and J ends lost 1 base and 3 bases, in that order; junction bases with no gene match: 5. The germline CDR1 and CDR2 sequences are GTSNPN and SVGIG (reference sequence). CDR3 sequence: CAWSGTGLYYEQYF. The DNA for the CDR3 is TGTGCCTGGAGTGGGACAGGGTTGTACTACGAGCAGTACTTC.

The chain uses TRBV7-9 and TRBJ2-5; D perhaps matches TRBD2 (6 bases). The germline V and J ends were trimmed by 6 bases and 5 bases, with 16 bases remaining between them. CDR3 length equals 14 residues. Germline V gives CDR1 SEHNR, CDR2 FQNEAQ (reference sequence). The CDR3, as DNA: TGTGCCAGCAGACGGGGACTTTCAGGGGAGACCCAGTACTTC. It translates to CASRRGLSGETQYF.

The genes are TRBV4-1 and TRBJ2-7, with TRBD1 matching over 7 bases. V trimming: 2 bases; J trimming: 5 bases; junction bases outside the gene matches: 6. The germline V gene has CDR1 MGHRA and CDR2 YSYEKL. This CDR3 is built from 14 residues. The CDR3 DNA sequence: TGCGCCAGCAGCCAACGTTCGACAGGGAACGAGCAGTACTTC. The encoded protein is CASSQRSTGNEQYF.

The chain links TRBV29-1 to TRBJ1-1; the D is unclear. The CDR3 is 14 residues long. V was shortened by 6 bases and J by 0 bases, with 14 bases between the two germline ends. The germline V gene encodes CDR1 SQVTM and CDR2 ANQGSEA. The CDR3 nucleotides are TGCAGCGTCAAAGGCGGTAGGATGAACACTGAAGCTTTCTTT. Protein product: CSVKGGRMNTEAFF.

This chain uses TRBV4-2 with TRBJ2-1; 15 bases are shared with TRBD2. CDR1 and CDR2 from the germline V gene are LGHNA and YNFKEQ. Trimming removed 4 bases from V and 0 bases from J; junction bases left unmatched: 10. This CDR3 is 20 amino acids long. CDR3 residues: CASSLVGLAGGSSSYNEQFF. CDR3 in DNA: TGTGCCAGCAGCCTAGTGGGACTAGCGGGAGGATCGAGCTCCTACAATGAGCAGTTCTTC.